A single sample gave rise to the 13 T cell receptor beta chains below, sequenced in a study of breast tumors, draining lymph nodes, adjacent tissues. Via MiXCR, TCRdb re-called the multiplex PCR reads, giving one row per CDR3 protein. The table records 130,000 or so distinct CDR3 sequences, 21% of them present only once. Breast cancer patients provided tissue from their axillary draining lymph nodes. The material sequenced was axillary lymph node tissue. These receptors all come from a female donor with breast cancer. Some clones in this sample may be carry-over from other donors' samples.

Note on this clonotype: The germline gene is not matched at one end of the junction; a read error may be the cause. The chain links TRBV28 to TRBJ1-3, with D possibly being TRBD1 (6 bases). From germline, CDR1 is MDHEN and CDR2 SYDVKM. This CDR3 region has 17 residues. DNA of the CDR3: TGTGCCAGCAGTCCCGTAAACAGGGTCGACTCTGGAGACACCATATATTTT. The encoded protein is CASSPVNRVDSGDTIYF.

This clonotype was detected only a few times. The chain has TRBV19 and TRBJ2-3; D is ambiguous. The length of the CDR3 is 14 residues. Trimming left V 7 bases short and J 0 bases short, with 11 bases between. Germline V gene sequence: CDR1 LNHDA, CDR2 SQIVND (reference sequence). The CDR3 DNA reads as TGTGCCAGTATCCCCACTTCTAGCACAGATACGCAGTATTTT. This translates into CASIPTSSTDTQYF.

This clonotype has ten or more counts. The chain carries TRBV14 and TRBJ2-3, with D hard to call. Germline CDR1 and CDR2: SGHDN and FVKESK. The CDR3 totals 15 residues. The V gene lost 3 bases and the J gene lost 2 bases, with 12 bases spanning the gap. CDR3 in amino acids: CASSQFGTTTDTQYF. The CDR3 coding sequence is TGTGCCAGCAGCCAGTTCGGTACTACCACAGATACGCAGTATTTT.

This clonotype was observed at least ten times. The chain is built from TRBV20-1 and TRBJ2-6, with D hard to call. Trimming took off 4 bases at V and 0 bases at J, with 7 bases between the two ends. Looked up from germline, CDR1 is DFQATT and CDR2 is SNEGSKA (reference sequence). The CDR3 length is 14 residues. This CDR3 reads CSATSRSGANVLTF. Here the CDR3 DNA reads TGCAGTGCTACCTCTCGCTCTGGGGCCAACGTCCTGACTTTC.

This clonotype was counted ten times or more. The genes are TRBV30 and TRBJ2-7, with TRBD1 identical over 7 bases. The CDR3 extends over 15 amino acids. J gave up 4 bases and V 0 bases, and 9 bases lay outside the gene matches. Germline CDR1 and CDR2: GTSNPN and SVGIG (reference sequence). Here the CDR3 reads CAWSVGTVTLYEQYF. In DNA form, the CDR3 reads TGTGCCTGGAGTGTGGGGACAGTGACACTTTACGAGCAGTACTTC.

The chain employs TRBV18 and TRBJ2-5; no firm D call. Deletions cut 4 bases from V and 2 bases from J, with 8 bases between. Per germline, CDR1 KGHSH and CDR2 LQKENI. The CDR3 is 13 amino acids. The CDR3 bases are TGTGCCAGCTCACAAAGGGCTCAAGAGACCCAGTACTTC. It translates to CASSQRAQETQYF.

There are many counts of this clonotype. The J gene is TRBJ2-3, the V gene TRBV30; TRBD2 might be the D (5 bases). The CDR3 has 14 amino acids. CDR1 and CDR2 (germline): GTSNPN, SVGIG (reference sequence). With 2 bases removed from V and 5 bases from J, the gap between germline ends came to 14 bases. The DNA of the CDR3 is TGTGCCTGGAGTCGCGAGTTCCGGGGAGATACGCAGTATTTT. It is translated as CAWSREFRGDTQYF. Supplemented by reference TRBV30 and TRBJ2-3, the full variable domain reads SQTIHQWPATLVQPVGSPLSLECTVEGTSNPNLYWYRQAAGRGLQLLFYSVGIGQISSEVPQNLSASRPQDRQFILSSKKLLLSDSGFYLCAWSREFRGDTQYFGPGTRLTVL.

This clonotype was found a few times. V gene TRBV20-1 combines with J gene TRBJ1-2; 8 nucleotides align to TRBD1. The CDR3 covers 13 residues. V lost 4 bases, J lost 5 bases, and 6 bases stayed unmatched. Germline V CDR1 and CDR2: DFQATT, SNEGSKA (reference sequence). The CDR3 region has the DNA TGCAGTGCTATCACGGGGACAGGTTATGGCTACACCTTC. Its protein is CSAITGTGYGYTF.

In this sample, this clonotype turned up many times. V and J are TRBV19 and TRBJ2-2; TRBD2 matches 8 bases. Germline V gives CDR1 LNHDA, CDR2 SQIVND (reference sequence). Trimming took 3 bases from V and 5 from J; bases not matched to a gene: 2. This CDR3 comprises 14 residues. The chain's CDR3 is CASSMAGGTGELFF. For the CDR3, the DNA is TGTGCCAGTAGTATGGCGGGAGGAACCGGGGAGCTGTTTTTT. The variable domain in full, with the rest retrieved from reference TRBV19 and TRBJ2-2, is DGGITQSPKYLFRKEGQNVTLSCEQNLNHDAMYWYRQDPGQGLRLIYYSQIVNDFQKGDIAEGYSVSREKKESFPLTVTSAQKNPTAFYLCASSMAGGTGELFFGEGSRLTVL.

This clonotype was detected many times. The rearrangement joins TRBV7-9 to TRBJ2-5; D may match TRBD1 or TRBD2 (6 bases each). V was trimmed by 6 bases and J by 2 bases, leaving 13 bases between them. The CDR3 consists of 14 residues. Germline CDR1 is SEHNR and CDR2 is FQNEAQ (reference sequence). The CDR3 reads CASRPGGGQETQYF. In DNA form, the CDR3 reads TGTGCCAGCAGACCCGGAGGGGGGCAAGAGACCCAGTACTTC.

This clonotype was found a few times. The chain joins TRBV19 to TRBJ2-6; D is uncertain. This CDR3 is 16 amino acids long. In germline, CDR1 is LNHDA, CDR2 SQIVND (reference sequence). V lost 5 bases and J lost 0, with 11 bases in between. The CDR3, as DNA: TGTGCCAGTAGTCCCCCACAAAGCTCTGGGGCCAACGTCCTGACTTTC. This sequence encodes CASSPPQSSGANVLTF.

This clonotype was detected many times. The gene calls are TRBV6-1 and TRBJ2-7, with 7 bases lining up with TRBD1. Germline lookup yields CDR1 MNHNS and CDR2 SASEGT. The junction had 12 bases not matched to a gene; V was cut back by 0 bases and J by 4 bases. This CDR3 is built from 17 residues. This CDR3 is CASSEAPTGRYGYEQYF. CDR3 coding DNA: TGTGCCAGCAGTGAAGCGCCGACAGGGCGGTATGGTTACGAGCAGTACTTC.

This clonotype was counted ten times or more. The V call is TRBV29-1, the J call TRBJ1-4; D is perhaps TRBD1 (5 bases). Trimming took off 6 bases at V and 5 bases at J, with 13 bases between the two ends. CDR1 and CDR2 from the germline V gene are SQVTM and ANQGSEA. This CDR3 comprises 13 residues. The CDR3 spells CSVLGRTNEKLFF. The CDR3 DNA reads TGCAGCGTCCTAGGGCGGACAAATGAAAAACTGTTTTTT.